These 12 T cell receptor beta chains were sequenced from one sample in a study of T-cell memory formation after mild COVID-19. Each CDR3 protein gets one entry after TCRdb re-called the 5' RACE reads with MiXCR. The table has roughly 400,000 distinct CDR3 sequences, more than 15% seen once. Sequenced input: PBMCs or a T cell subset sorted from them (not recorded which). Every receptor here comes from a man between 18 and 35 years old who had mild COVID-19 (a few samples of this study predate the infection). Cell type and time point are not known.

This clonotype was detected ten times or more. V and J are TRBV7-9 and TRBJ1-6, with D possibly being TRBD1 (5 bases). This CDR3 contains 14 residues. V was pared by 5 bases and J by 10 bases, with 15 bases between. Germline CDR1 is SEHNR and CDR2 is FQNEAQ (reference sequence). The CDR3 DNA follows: TGTGCCAGCAGCCCCGGTCAGGGAAGGTCACCCCTCCACTTT. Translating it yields CASSPGQGRSPLHF.

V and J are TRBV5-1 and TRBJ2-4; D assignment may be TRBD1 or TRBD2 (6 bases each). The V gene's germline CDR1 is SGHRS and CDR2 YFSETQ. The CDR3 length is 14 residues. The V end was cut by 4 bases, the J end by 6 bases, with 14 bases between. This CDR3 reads CASSPQGGGNIQYF. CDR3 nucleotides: TGCGCCAGCAGCCCCCAAGGAGGGGGAAACATTCAGTACTTC.

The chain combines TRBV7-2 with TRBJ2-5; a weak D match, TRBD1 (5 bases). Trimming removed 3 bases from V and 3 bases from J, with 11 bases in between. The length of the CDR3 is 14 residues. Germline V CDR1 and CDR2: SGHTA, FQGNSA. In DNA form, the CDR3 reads TGTGCCAGCAGCTTCAGGGCATGGGAAGAGACCCAGTACTTC. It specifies CASSFRAWEETQYF.

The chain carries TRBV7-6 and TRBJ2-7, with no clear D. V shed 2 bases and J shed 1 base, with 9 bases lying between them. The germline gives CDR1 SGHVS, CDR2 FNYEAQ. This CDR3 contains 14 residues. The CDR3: CASSLSDGSYEQYV. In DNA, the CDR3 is TGTGCCAGCAGCTTATCGGACGGATCCTACGAGCAGTACGTC.

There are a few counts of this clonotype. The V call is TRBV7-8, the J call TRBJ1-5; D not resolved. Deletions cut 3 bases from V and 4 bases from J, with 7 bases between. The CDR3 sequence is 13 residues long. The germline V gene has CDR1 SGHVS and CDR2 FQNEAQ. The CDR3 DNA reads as TGTGCCAGCAGCTTTTTCCCGAATCAGCCCCAGCATTTT. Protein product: CASSFFPNQPQHF. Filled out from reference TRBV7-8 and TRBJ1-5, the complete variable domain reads GAGVSQSPRYKVAKRGQDVALRCDPISGHVSLFWYQQALGQGPEFLTYFQNEAQLDKSGLPSDRFFAERPEGSVSTLKIQRTQQEDSAVYLCASSFFPNQPQHFGDGTRLSIL.

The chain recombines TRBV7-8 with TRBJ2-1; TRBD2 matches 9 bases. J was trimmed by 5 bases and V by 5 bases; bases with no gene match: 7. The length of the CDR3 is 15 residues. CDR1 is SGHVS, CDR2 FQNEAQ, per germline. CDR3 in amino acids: CASSHSGGLNNEQFF. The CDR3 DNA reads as TGTGCCAGCAGCCATAGCGGGGGACTAAACAATGAGCAGTTCTTC.

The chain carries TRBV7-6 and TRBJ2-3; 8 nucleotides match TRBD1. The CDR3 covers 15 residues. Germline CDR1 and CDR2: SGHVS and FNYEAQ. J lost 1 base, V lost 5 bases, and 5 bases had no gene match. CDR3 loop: CASSKEGQGTDTQYF. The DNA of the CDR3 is TGTGCCAGCAGCAAGGAGGGACAGGGCACAGATACGCAGTATTTT.

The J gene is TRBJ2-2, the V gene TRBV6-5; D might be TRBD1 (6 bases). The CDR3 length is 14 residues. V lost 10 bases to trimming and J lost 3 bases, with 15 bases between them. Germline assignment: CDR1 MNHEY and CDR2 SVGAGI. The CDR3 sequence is CANGTQVHTGELFF. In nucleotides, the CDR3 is TGTGCCAACGGGACACAAGTTCACACCGGGGAGCTGTTTTTT.

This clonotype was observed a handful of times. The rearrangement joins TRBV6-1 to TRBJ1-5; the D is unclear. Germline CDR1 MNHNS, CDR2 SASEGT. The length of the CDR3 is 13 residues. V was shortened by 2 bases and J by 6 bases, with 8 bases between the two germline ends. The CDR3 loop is CASSEILSQPQHF. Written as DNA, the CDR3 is TGTGCCAGCAGTGAAATATTAAGTCAGCCCCAGCATTTT.

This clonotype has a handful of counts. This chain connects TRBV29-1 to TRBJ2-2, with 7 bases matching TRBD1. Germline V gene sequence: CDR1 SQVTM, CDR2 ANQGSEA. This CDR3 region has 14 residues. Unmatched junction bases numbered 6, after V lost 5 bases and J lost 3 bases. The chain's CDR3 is CSVRQGRDTGELFF. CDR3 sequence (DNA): TGCAGCGTTCGACAGGGCAGGGACACCGGGGAGCTGTTTTTT.

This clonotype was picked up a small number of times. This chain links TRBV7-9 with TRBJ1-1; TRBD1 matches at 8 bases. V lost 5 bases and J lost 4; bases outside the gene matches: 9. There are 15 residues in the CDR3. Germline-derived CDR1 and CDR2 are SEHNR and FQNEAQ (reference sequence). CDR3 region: CASSAQGGLGTEAFF. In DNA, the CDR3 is TGTGCCAGCAGCGCACAGGGGGGCCTCGGCACTGAAGCTTTCTTT.

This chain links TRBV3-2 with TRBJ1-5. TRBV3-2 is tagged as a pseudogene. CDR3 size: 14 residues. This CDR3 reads CARSTFQNNQPQHF. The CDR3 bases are TGTGCCAGATCAACATTCCAAAACAATCAGCCCCAGCATTTT.